Given below is one TCR beta chain in context. Its antigen remains unidentified. Within one base of it there is no much larger clone, and no base qualities were kept. This sample was taken from a study of blood T cell repertoires in COVID-19 (TCRdb year 2020). With respect to the entire study: Samples covering the acute and convalescent phases of COVID-19 were provided by collaborators in the United States, Italy and Spain. The prospective study material was composed of cDNA or gDNA derived from T cells, B-cell-depleted T cells, or PBMCs. Deeply sampled blood TCRbeta repertoires from subjects exposed to, actively infected with, or recovered from COVID-19 were included in the dataset. The repertoires were released in a freely available public database meant as a resource for research on the immune response to SARS-CoV-2. The samples were drawn from the first 160 participants of the ongoing ImmuneRACE study and from about 1,200 subjects provided by 6 global collaborators. A de-identified subject ID, COVID-19 status, age in years and sex were almost always included in the sample metadata. Where HLA class I and class II types were available, the types were taken from metadata supplied by the sample provider, not from assay-based typing.

Whole blood was collected in K2EDTA tubes by collaborating institutions according to the institutions' own protocols. For TCRbeta analysis, collaborator samples were shipped as frozen whole blood, as isolated PBMCs, or as DNA extracted from either sample type. Overall study results and their limits: Clinical and demographic metadata were provided uncurated, with the amount varying by source and participant.

The immunoSEQ Assay, a bias-controlled multiplex PCR, was used to amplify TCRbeta CDR3 regions from genomic DNA. The paper's processing steps were these. Within the assay, amplification of reference gene primers was used to estimate how many nucleated cells each sample contained. To quantify the absolute abundance of each unique TCRbeta CDR3 rearrangement, sequence reads were collapsed and filtered. For each sample, productive Simpson clonality was calculated as the square root of Simpson's diversity index over productive rearrangements. The source is immuneACCESS, and TCRdb retained only in-frame sequences with V and J called. Part of the clones is not carried over; for the studies checked, unresolved V genes explain less than half of this, and the remainder is unexplained. That table is the source of V, J and clone size, and D and trimming were worked out from the DNA. The sample table shows 100,000 or so clones, and about 90% are seen once. The top ten clones comprise 15% to 20% of the sample.

Including the terminal cysteine and phenylalanine, the CDR3 comprises 14 residues. Only the CDR3 part of the read is kept: 42 bases, read in frame from the first base. The germline V gene (reference sequence) gives CDR1 as SGHKS and CDR2 as YYEKEE. V is cut back by 2 bases and J by 7 bases, with 4 bases in the junction unmatched. The V gene is TRBV5-5 and the J gene is TRBJ1-2; TRBD1 agrees with 11 junctional bases. Input material: peripheral blood. This receptor was identified in a man aged 50 to 59 with acute or convalescent COVID-19. The CDR3 is CASSFGQGAGGYTF. The nucleotide sequence is given as TGTGCCAGCAGCTTCGGACAGGGGGCTGGTGGCTACACCTTC.